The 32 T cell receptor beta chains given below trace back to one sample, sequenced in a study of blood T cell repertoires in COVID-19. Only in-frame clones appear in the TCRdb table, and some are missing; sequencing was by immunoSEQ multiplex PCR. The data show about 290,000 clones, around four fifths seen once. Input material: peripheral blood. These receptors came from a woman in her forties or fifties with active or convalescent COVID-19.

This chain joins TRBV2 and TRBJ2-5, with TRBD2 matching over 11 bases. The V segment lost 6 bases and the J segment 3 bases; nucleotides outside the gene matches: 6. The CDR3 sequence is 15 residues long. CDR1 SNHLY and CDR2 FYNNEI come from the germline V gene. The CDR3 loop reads CASRDMTSGKETQYF. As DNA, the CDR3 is TGTGCCAGCAGAGATATGACTAGCGGGAAAGAGACCCAGTACTTC.

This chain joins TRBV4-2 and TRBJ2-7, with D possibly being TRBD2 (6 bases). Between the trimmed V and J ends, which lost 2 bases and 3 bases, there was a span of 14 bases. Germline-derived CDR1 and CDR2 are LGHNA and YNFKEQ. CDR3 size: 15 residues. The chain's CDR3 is CASSQNLASLYEQYF. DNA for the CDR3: TGTGCCAGCAGCCAAAACCTAGCGTCTCTCTACGAGCAGTACTTC.

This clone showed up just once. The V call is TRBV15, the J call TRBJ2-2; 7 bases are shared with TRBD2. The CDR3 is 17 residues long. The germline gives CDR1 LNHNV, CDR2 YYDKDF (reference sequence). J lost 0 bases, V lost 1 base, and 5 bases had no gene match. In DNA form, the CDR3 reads TGTGCCACCAGCAGAGGAATGGGAGGGGCGAACACCGGGGAGCTGTTTTTT. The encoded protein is CATSRGMGGANTGELFF.

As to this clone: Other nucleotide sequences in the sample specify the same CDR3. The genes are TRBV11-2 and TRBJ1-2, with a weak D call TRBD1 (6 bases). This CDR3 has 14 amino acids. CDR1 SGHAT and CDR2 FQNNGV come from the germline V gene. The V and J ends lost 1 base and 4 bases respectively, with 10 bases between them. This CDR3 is CASSLAGGGYGYTF. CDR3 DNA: TGTGCCAGCAGCTTAGCTGGGGGCGGCTATGGCTACACCTTC.

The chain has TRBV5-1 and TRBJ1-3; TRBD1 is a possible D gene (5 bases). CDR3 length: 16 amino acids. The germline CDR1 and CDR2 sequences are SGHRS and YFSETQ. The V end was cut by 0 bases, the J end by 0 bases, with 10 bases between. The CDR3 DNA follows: TGCGCCAGCAGCTTGGCCGGGGGTCCCTCTGGAAACACCATATATTTT. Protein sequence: CASSLAGGPSGNTIYF.

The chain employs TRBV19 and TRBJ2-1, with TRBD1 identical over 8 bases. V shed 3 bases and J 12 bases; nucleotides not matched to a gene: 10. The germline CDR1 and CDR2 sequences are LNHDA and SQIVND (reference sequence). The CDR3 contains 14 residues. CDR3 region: CASSIGTGTIGQFF. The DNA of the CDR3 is TGTGCCAGTAGTATTGGGACAGGTACGATAGGGCAGTTCTTC.

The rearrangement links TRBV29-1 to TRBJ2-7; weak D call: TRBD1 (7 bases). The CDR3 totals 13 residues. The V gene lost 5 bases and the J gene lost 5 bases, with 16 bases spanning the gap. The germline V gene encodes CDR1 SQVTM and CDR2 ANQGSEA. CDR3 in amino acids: CSVPAGGLNEQYF. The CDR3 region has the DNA TGCAGCGTTCCAGCAGGGGGGTTAAACGAGCAGTACTTC.

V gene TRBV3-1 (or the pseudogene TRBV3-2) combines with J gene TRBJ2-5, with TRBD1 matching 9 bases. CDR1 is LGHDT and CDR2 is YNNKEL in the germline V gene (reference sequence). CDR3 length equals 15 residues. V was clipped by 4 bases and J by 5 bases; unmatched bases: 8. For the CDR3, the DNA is TGTGCCAGCAGCCTACGGACAGGGGCGGGGGAGACCCAGTACTTC. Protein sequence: CASSLRTGAGETQYF.

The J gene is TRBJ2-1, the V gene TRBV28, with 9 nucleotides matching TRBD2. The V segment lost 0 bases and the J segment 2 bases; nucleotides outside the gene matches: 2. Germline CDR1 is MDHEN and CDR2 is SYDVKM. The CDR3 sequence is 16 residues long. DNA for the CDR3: TGTGCCAGCAGTTTATGGGTAGCGGGAGCCTACAATGAGCAGTTCTTC. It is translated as CASSLWVAGAYNEQFF.

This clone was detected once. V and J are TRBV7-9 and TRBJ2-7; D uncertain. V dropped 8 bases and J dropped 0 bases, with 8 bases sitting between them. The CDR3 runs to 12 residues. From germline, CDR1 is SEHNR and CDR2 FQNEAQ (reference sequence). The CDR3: CASLRDSYEQYF. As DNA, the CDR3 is TGTGCCAGCCTAAGAGACTCCTACGAGCAGTACTTC.

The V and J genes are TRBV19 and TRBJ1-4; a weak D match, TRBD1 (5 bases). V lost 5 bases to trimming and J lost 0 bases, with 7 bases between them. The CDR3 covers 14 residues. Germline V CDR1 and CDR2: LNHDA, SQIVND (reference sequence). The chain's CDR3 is CASSDSATNEKLFF. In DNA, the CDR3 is TGTGCCAGTAGTGACAGTGCAACTAATGAAAAACTGTTTTTT. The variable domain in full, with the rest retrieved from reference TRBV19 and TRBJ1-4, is DGGITQSPKYLFRKEGQNVTLSCEQNLNHDAMYWYRQDPGQGLRLIYYSQIVNDFQKGDIAEGYSVSREKKESFPLTVTSAQKNPTAFYLCASSDSATNEKLFFGSGTQLSVL.

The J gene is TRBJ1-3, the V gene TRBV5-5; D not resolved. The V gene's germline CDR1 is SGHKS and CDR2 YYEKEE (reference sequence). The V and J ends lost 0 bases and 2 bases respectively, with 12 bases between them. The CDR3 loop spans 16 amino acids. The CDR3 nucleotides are TGTGCCAGCAGCTTGGACCCGGGTAAAACTGGAAACACCATATATTTT. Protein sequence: CASSLDPGKTGNTIYF.

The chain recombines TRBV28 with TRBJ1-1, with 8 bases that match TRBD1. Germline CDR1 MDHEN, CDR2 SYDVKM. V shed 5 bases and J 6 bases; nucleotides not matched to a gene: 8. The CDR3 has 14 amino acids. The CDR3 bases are TGTGCCAGCAGTCTAATTCAGGGGGCGGCTGAAGCTTTCTTT. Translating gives CASSLIQGAAEAFF.

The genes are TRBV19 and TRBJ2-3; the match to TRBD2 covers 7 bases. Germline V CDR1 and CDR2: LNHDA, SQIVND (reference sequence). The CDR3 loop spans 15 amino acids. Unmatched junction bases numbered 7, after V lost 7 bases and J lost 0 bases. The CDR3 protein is CASTYYSGSTDTQYF. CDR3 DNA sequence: TGTGCCAGTACCTATTATAGCGGGAGCACAGATACGCAGTATTTT.

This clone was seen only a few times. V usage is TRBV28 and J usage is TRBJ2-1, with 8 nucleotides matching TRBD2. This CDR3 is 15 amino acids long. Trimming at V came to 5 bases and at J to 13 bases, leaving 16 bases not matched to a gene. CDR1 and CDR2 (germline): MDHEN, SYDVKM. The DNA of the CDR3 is TGTGCCAGCAGTGGACCGGGACTAGGAGGCCGGGATCAGTTCTTC. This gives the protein CASSGPGLGGRDQFF.

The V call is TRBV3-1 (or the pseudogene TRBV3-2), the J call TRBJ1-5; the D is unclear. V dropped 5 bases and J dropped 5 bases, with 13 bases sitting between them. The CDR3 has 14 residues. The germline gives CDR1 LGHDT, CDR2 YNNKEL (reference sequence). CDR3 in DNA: TGTGCCAGCAGCAAGAAGAACGGTTATCAGCCCCAGCATTTT. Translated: CASSKKNGYQPQHF.

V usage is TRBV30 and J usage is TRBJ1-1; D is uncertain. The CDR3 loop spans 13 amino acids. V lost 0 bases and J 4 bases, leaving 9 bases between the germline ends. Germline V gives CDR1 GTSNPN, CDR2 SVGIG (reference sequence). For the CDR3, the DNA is TGTGCCTGGAGTGTACTAGGGATCACTGAAGCTTTCTTT. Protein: CAWSVLGITEAFF. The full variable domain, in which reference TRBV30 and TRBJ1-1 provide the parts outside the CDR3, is SQTIHQWPATLVQPVGSPLSLECTVEGTSNPNLYWYRQAAGRGLQLLFYSVGIGQISSEVPQNLSASRPQDRQFILSSKKLLLSDSGFYLCAWSVLGITEAFFGQGTRLTVV.

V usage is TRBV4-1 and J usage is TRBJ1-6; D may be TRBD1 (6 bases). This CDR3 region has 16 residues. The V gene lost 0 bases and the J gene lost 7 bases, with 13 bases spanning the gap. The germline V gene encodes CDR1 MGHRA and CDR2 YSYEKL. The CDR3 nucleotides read TGCGCCAGCAGCCAAGACAGGGGCCTTATCAATTCACCCCTCCACTTT. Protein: CASSQDRGLINSPLHF.

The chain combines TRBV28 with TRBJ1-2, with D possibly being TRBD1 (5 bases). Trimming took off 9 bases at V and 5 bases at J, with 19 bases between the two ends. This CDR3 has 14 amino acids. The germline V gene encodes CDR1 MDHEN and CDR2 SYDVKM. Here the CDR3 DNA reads TGTGCCAGTCGAGGGGAGGGGCTTAGATATGGCTACACCTTC. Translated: CASRGEGLRYGYTF.

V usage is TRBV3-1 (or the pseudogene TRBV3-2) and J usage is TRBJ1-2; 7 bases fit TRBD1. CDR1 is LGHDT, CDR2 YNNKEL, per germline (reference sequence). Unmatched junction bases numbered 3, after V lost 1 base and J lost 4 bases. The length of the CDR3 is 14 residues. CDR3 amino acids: CASSQVRQGYGYTF. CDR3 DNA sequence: TGTGCCAGCAGCCAAGTAAGACAGGGCTATGGCTACACCTTC.

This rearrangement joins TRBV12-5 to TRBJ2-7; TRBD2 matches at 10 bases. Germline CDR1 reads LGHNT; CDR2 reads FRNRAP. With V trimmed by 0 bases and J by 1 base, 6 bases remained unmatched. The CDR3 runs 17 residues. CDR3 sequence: CASGLVRDSGRSYEQYF. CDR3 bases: TGTGCTAGTGGTTTGGTACGGGATAGCGGGAGGTCCTACGAGCAGTACTTC.

The CDR3, as DNA: TGCGCCAGCAGCCAAGAAAAGCGAGGAGTTGGAGGTGAAAAACTGTTTTTT. This translates into CASSQEKRGVGGEKLFF. This chain uses TRBV4-1 with TRBJ1-4, with D unclear. The CDR3 consists of 17 residues. V shed 0 bases and J shed 7 bases, with 18 bases lying between them. The V gene's germline CDR1 is MGHRA and CDR2 YSYEKL.

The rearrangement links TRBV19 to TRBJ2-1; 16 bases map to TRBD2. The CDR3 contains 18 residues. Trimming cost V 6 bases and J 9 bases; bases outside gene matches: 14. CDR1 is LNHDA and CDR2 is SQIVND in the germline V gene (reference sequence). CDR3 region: CASRVRPGLAGGGGEQFF. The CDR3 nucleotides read TGTGCCAGTAGGGTCCGACCGGGACTAGCGGGAGGGGGTGGTGAGCAGTTCTTC.

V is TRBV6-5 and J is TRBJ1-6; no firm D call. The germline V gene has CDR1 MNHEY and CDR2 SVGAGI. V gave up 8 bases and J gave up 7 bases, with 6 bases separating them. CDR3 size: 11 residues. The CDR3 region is CASGVNSPLHF. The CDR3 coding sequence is TGTGCCAGCGGAGTAAATTCACCCCTCCACTTT.

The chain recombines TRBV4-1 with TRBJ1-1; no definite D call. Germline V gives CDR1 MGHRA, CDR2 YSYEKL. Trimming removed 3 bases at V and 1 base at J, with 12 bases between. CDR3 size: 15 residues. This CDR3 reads CASSQESGSNTEAFF. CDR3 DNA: TGCGCCAGCAGCCAGGAGAGTGGGTCGAACACTGAAGCTTTCTTT.

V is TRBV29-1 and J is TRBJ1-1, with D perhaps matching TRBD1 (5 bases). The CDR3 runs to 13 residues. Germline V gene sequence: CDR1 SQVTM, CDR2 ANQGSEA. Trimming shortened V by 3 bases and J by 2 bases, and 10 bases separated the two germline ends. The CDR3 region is CSVDQGPNTEAFF. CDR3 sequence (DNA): TGCAGCGTTGATCAGGGCCCTAACACTGAAGCTTTCTTT.

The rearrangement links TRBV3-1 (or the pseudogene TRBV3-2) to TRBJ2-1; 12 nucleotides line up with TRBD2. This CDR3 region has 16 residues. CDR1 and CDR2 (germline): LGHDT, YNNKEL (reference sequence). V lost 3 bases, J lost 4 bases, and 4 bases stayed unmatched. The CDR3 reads CASSQILAGGYNEQFF. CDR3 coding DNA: TGTGCCAGCAGCCAGATACTAGCGGGAGGATACAATGAGCAGTTCTTC.

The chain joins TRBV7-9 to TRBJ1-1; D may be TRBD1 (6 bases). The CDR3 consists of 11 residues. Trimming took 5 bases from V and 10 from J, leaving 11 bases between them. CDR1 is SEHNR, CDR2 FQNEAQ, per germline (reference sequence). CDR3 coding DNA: TGTGCCAGCAGCCATTCGGACAGAGCTTTCTTT. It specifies CASSHSDRAFF.

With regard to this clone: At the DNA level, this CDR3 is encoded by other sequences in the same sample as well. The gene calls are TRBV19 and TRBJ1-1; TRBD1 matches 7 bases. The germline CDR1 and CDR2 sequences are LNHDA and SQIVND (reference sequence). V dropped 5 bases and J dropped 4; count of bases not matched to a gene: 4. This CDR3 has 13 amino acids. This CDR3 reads CASSHRGGTEAFF. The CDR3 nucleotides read TGTGCCAGTAGTCACAGGGGTGGCACTGAAGCTTTCTTT.

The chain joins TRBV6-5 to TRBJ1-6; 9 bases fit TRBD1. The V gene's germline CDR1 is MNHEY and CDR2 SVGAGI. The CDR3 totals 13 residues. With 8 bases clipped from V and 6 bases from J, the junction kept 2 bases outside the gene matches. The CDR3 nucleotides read TGTGCCAGCTGGGACAGGGCTAATTCACCCCTCCACTTT. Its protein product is CASWDRANSPLHF.

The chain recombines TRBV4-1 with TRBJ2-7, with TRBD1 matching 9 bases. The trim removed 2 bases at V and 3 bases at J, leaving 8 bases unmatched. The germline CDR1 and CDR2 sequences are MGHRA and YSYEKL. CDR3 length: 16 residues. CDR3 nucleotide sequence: TGCGCCAGCAGCCAACGCCTCCGGGACAGGGACTACGAGCAGTACTTC. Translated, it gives CASSQRLRDRDYEQYF.

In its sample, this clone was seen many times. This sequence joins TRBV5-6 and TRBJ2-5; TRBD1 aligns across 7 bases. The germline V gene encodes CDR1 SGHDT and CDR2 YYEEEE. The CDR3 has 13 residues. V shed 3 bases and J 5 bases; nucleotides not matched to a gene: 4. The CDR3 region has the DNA TGTGCCAGCAGCTATCGACAGGGCGAGACCCAGTACTTC. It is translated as CASSYRQGETQYF.